One sample yielded the 15 T cell receptor beta chains listed below, sequenced in a study of CD8+CD57+ T cells in acquired aplastic anemia (dated 2018 in TCRdb). The sample was run on an Illumina HiSeq 2000. Profiling of TCR beta VDJ combinations and CDR3 sequences used genomic DNA as the template. TCRdb reanalyzed the raw reads on its own, using fastp at Q25 for trimming and MiXCR for clone calling, and kept in-frame beta chains. Every CDR3 protein is listed once, alongside the most common genes and DNA of its rows. This sample gives about 220,000 distinct CDR3 sequences in total; roughly 33% of them show up just once. The top ten hold 0.9% to 1.2% of the sample. Sequencing was performed on sorted CD4+, CD8+, or CD8+CD57+ T cells (not recorded which) from PBMCs. All receptors come from a human donor in good health, serving as a control.

The chain couples TRBV4-2 to TRBJ2-4; weak D call: TRBD2 (5 bases). V shed 4 bases and J shed 8 bases, with 27 bases lying between them. CDR3 length: 18 residues. The V gene's germline CDR1 is LGHNA and CDR2 YNFKEQ. DNA for the CDR3: TGTGCCAGCAGCCTGCAACTAGTCCCCGGTGTTCGCGTGGACATTCAGTACTTC. Translated: CASSLQLVPGVRVDIQYF.

This clonotype appeared many times. This rearrangement joins TRBV29-1 to TRBJ2-1, with D unresolved. The CDR3 consists of 12 residues. The V gene lost 5 bases and the J gene lost 8 bases, with 13 bases spanning the gap. Germline loops: CDR1 SQVTM, CDR2 ANQGSEA. CDR3 sequence reads: CSVNRYRDEQFF. The CDR3 DNA is TGCAGCGTTAATCGGTATAGGGATGAGCAGTTCTTC.

This clonotype was seen a handful of times. The V and J genes are TRBV9 and TRBJ2-1; D ambiguous. V shed 0 bases and J shed 0 bases, with 7 bases lying between them. In germline, CDR1 is SGDLS, CDR2 YYNGEE. This CDR3 has 15 residues. CDR3 protein: CASSVGLGSYNEQFF. The DNA of the CDR3 is TGTGCCAGCAGCGTAGGTTTGGGCTCCTACAATGAGCAGTTCTTC.

The table lists this clonotype with a count of one. This chain joins TRBV29-1 and TRBJ2-1; a possible D gene is TRBD1 (6 bases). CDR3 size: 13 residues. V shed 0 bases and J shed 9 bases, with 12 bases lying between them. CDR1 and CDR2 from the germline V gene are SQVTM and ANQGSEA. The DNA for the CDR3 is TGCAGCGTTGAAGATAGGCTAGGGGGTGAGCAGTTCTTC. It translates to CSVEDRLGGEQFF.

The chain uses TRBV11-2 and TRBJ2-7; 7 positions match TRBD2. The CDR3 contains 14 residues. V trimming: 6 bases; J trimming: 7 bases; junction bases outside the gene matches: 12. The germline V gene encodes CDR1 SGHAT and CDR2 FQNNGV. For the CDR3, the DNA is TGTGCCAGCAGGCTCTCGGGGGGACTGAGGGAGCAGTACTTC. This encodes CASRLSGGLREQYF.

This chain links TRBV4-1 with TRBJ2-3; D not certain. The germline gives CDR1 MGHRA, CDR2 YSYEKL. V was trimmed by 1 base and J by 2 bases, leaving 13 bases between them. The CDR3 sequence is 16 residues long. The DNA of the CDR3 is TGCGCCAGCAGCCAAGTAGGCCCGAGCCCCACAGATACGCAGTATTTT. It specifies CASSQVGPSPTDTQYF.

This clonotype was seen ten or more times. As DNA, the CDR3 is TGTGCGTCCGGGGGAACTAATGAAAAACTGTTTTTT. The encoded protein is CASGGTNEKLFF. V usage is TRBV25-1 and J usage is TRBJ1-4; D may be TRBD1 (5 bases). CDR3 size: 12 residues. Germline loops: CDR1 MGHDK, CDR2 SYGVNS.

This clonotype was recorded at least ten times. The V call is TRBV2, the J call TRBJ1-2, with TRBD1 matching over 8 bases. Germline lookup yields CDR1 SNHLY and CDR2 FYNNEI. This CDR3 region has 13 residues. With 5 bases clipped from V and 7 bases from J, the junction kept 6 bases outside the gene matches. Here the CDR3 DNA reads TGTGCCAGCAGTCTCAGGGGGCCCACTGGCTACACCTTC. The encoded protein is CASSLRGPTGYTF.

This clonotype was observed many times. The gene calls are TRBV20-1 and TRBJ2-3, with D maybe TRBD2 (6 bases). Trimming stripped 5 bases from V and 1 base from J, with 10 bases between. Germline CDR1 reads DFQATT; CDR2 reads SNEGSKA (reference sequence). The CDR3 has 13 residues. The CDR3 spells CSAPGGGTDTQYF. CDR3 coding DNA: TGCAGTGCTCCGGGCGGGGGCACAGATACGCAGTATTTT.

This clonotype was recorded many times. The rearrangement uses TRBV7-2 and TRBJ1-3; 7 bases are shared with TRBD1. V dropped 5 bases and J dropped 0; count of bases not matched to a gene: 7. CDR3 length: 16 amino acids. The germline V gene encodes CDR1 SGHTA and CDR2 FQGNSA. This CDR3 reads CASSERTGGSGNTIYF. The DNA for the CDR3 is TGTGCCAGCAGCGAGAGGACAGGAGGCTCTGGAAACACCATATATTTT.

This clonotype was counted between two and nine times. This sequence may be a read error, since a much larger clone differs from it by one base. The CDR3 bases are TGTGCCATCAGTGGATATAGCGGGACAGGTTACACTAAAGCTTTCTTT. Its translation: CAISGYSGTGYTKAFF. This sequence joins TRBV10-3 and TRBJ1-1, with 8 bases that match TRBD1. The germline V gene has CDR1 ENHRY and CDR2 SYGVKD. The CDR3 consists of 16 residues.

The chain links TRBV6-2 or TRBV6-3 to TRBJ2-1; D is unclear. CDR3 size: 16 residues. The ends were cut back, 0 bases at V and 6 bases at J, with 15 bases in the middle. CDR1 is MNHEY, CDR2 SVGEGT, per germline. The CDR3 DNA reads TGTGCCAGCAGTTACTCGAATCCTACCATCGGCAATGAGCAGTTCTTC. Encoded protein: CASSYSNPTIGNEQFF.

This clonotype showed up just once. V and J are TRBV10-2 and TRBJ2-7; 9 bases map to TRBD1. The germline V gene encodes CDR1 WSHSY and CDR2 SAAADI. CDR3 length: 13 residues. V was pared by 8 bases and J by 2 bases, with 4 bases of the junction left unmatched. The CDR3 is CASRDRVAYEQYF. The CDR3 DNA reads as TGCGCCAGCCGGGACAGGGTGGCCTACGAGCAGTACTTC.

The chain has TRBV20-1 and TRBJ1-4, with 10 bases matching TRBD1. This CDR3 region has 15 residues. Germline V lookup: CDR1 DFQATT, CDR2 SNEGSKA (reference sequence). V lost 5 bases and J lost 5; bases outside the gene matches: 8. CDR3 protein: CSAPGQGGLNEKLFF. Written as DNA, the CDR3 is TGCAGTGCTCCAGGACAGGGGGGCCTAAATGAAAAACTGTTTTTT.

The table lists this clonotype with many counts. The chain carries TRBV25-1 and TRBJ1-5; D remains ambiguous. V shed 6 bases and J shed 9 bases, with 18 bases lying between them. The CDR3 extends over 14 amino acids. Germline assignment: CDR1 MGHDK and CDR2 SYGVNS. This CDR3 reads CASSETAVSRPQHF. The CDR3, as DNA: TGTGCCAGCAGCGAAACGGCTGTCAGTCGGCCCCAGCATTTT.